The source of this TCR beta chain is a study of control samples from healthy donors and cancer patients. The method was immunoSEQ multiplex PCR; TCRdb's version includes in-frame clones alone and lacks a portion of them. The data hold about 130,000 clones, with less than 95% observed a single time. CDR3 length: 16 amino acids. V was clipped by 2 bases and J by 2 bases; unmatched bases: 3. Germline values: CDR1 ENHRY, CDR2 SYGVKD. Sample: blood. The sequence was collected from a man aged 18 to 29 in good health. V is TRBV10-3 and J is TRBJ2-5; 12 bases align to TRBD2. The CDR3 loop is CAISERTSGAQETQYF. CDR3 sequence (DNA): TGTGCCATCAGTGAGCGGACTAGCGGGGCTCAAGAGACCCAGTACTTC.